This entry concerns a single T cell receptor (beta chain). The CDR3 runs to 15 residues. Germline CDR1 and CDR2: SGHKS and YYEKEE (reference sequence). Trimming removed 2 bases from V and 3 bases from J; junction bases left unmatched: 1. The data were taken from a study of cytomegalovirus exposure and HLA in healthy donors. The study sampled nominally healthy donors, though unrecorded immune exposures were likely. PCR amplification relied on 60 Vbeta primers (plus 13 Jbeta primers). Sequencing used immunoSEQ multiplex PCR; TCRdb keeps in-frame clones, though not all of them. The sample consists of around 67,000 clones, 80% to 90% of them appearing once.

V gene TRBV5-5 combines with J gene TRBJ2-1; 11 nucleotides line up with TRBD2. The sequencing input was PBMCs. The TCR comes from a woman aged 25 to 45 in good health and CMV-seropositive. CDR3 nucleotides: TGTGCCAGCAGCTTCACTAGCGGGAGCTACAATGAGCAGTTCTTC. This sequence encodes CASSFTSGSYNEQFF.